Sequencing of this T cell receptor beta chain was carried out in a study of T-cell memory formation after mild COVID-19. Study context: The TCR clusters were mostly specific to one donor. Study-wide points: Detection of some responders pre-infection suggested pre-existing cross-reactive memory T cells participated. From day 15 to 85, contracting clones were balanced between CD4 and CD8, whereas later expanders leaned toward CD4+. Second-wave clones peaking on day 37 lacked confirmed SARS-CoV-2 specificity.

Each CDR3 protein is one row after TCRdb ran MiXCR on the 5' RACE reads. The sample records about 310,000 distinct CDR3 sequences, approximately 20% being singletons. The length of the CDR3 is 13 residues. V was pared by 6 bases and J by 3 bases, with 13 bases between. Germline lookup yields CDR1 SGHRS and CDR2 YFSETQ. About this clonotype itself: Its target is unknown.

The receptor was isolated from a man between 18 and 35 years old who had mild COVID-19 (a few samples of this study predate the infection). Cell type and time point are not known. Input material: PBMCs or a T cell subset sorted from them (not recorded which). The J gene is TRBJ2-7, the V gene TRBV5-1, with a weak D call TRBD2 (6 bases). CDR3 in amino acids: CASTAGPSYEQYF. The CDR3 region has the DNA TGCGCCAGCACGGCGGGACCGAGCTACGAGCAGTACTTC.